Sequencing of this T cell receptor beta chain was carried out in a study of blood T cell repertoires in COVID-19. On the study more broadly: COVID-19 samples from acute and convalescent phases originated in the United States, Italy and Spain. The cDNA or gDNA used as material had been derived from T cells, B-cell-depleted T cells, or PBMCs.

How the authors handled the data: How many nucleated cells were present was estimated from reference gene primer amplification. The table came from immunoSEQ multiplex PCR; TCRdb's copy has only in-frame clones and leaves some out. From that table come the V and J calls and clone size; the DNA was used to work out D and trimming. This table has around 100,000 clones, 80% to 90% appearing once. Per germline, CDR1 LNHNV and CDR2 YYDKDF (reference sequence). The CDR3 has 14 amino acids. V was shortened by 0 bases and J by 4 bases, with 7 bases between the two germline ends. The sample comprised peripheral blood. The receptor was isolated from a human donor in a cohort sampled during active COVID-19. V gene TRBV15 combines with J gene TRBJ2-1; the D is unclear. This chain's CDR3 is CATSREKAYNEQFF. CDR3 in DNA: TGTGCCACCAGCAGAGAGAAAGCTTACAATGAGCAGTTCTTC.